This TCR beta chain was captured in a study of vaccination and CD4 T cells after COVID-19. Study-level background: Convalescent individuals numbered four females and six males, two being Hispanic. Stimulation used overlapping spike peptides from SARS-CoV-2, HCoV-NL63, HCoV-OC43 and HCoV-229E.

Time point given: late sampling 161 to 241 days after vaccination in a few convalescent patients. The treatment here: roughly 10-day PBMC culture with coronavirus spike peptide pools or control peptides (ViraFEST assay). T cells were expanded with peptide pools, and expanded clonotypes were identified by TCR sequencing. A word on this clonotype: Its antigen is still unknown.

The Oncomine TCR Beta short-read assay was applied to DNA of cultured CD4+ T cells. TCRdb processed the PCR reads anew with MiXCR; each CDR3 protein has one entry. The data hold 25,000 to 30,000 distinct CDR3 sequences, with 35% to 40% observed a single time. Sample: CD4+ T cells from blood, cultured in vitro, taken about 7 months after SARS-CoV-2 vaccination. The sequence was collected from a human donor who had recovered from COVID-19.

The CDR3 loop is CASSLFRGNSNQPQHF. Written as DNA, the CDR3 is TGTGCCAGCAGCTTATTCAGGGGGAATAGCAATCAGCCCCAGCATTTT. The V gene is TRBV7-2, the J gene TRBJ1-5; 7 nucleotides align to TRBD1. The germline V gene encodes CDR1 SGHTA and CDR2 FQGNSA. V shed 2 bases and J 0 bases; nucleotides not matched to a gene: 4. The CDR3 extends over 16 amino acids.